This record covers a single TCR beta chain. Antigen: not known. This sample was included in a study of Ad26.COV2.S vaccination and SARS-CoV-2 variants. Study background: Ad26.COV2.S, an intramuscular injection, was given once or twice 56 days apart. Study-level findings and limits: Spike-specific TCR breadth was greater in vaccine than placebo recipients. Non-spike TCR breadth did not differ much between vaccine and placebo recipients. There was a possibility that the TCR breadth and depth analyses underestimated total T cell responses.

Germline V gene sequence: CDR1 KGHSH, CDR2 LQKENI. This CDR3 has 15 residues. V lost 0 bases and J lost 5, with 12 bases in between. TCRdb's copy holds only in-frame clones and misses some; the assay was immunoSEQ multiplex PCR. Among about 680,000 clones listed, 89% were seen once. Treatment denoted: approximately 18 received Ad26.COV2.S at low or high dose, single or two shots; about 5 received placebo; per-sample allocation not given. Samples analyzed were those drawn on day 63 after the first vaccine or placebo injection. The clonotype was recovered from a person aged 18-65 years who received the Ad26.COV2.S COVID-19 vaccine or a placebo. Sequenced material: peripheral blood, taken in a trial of Ad26.COV2.S vaccine versus placebo. The chain is built from TRBV18 and TRBJ2-3; possibly TRBD1 for D (6 bases). The CDR3 DNA is TGTGCCAGCTCACCACCGTTTGGACAGTTAGATACGCAGTATTTT. Encoded protein: CASSPPFGQLDTQYF.